Following are 14 T cell receptor beta chains from one sample sequenced in a study of T-cell memory formation after mild COVID-19. Via MiXCR, TCRdb re-called the 5' RACE reads, giving one row per CDR3 protein. The sample includes about 110,000 distinct CDR3 sequences, 13% to 15% of them seen just once. The sequencing sample was made of PBMCs or a T cell subset sorted from them (not recorded which). These receptors were taken from a man aged 18 to 30 who had mild COVID-19 (a few samples of this study predate the infection). Cell type and time point are not known.

Only a few counts were recorded for this clonotype. The V call is TRBV7-9, the J call TRBJ2-4; 10 bases agree with TRBD2. V dropped 4 bases and J dropped 5; count of bases not matched to a gene: 2. The CDR3 is 14 residues long. The germline gives CDR1 SEHNR, CDR2 FQNEAQ (reference sequence). The CDR3 bases are TGTGCCAGCAGCTCAGGACTAGCGGAAAACATTCAGTACTTC. Its protein is CASSSGLAENIQYF.

V is TRBV6-2 or TRBV6-3 and J is TRBJ2-5, with D unclear. This CDR3 is built from 14 residues. Germline V lookup: CDR1 MNHEY, CDR2 SVGEGT. The ends were cut back, 7 bases at V and 0 bases at J, with 12 bases in the middle. As DNA, the CDR3 is TGTGCCAGCAATCCGACCAGACACCAAGAGACCCAGTACTTC. Its translation: CASNPTRHQETQYF.

V gene TRBV6-1 combines with J gene TRBJ2-7, with D hard to call. CDR3 size: 13 residues. Germline V gene lookup returns CDR1 MNHNS and CDR2 SASEGT. V lost 5 bases, J lost 0 bases, and 8 bases lay in between. CDR3 nucleotides: TGTGCCAGCAGTCCTACGGGCTCCTACGAGCAGTACTTC. Encoded protein: CASSPTGSYEQYF.

The V gene is TRBV5-1, the J gene TRBJ2-5, with D possibly being TRBD1 (5 bases). V was cut by 0 bases and J by 1 base, with 7 bases left in between. The germline V gene encodes CDR1 SGHRS and CDR2 YFSETQ. The CDR3 runs to 14 residues. CDR3 coding DNA: TGCGCCAGCAGCTTGGGACAGCCCCAAGAGACCCAGTACTTC. Protein product: CASSLGQPQETQYF.

V gene TRBV6-6 combines with J gene TRBJ2-5; D is unclear. The CDR3 loop spans 14 amino acids. With 6 bases removed from V and 1 base from J, the gap between germline ends came to 12 bases. Germline V lookup: CDR1 MNHNY, CDR2 SVGAGI (reference sequence). The DNA of the CDR3 is TGTGCCAGCAGCCTAGGCAGCCCCCAAGAGACCCAGTACTTC. Translated: CASSLGSPQETQYF.

This clonotype is a singleton in its sample. The V and J genes are TRBV4-1 and TRBJ1-1; TRBD1 might be the D (6 bases). Germline V gene data show CDR1 as MGHRA and CDR2 as YSYEKL. This CDR3 region has 16 residues. The V gene lost 4 bases and the J gene lost 5 bases, with 20 bases spanning the gap. The CDR3 sequence: CASSLLFAGVGTEAFF. The CDR3 DNA reads as TGCGCCAGCAGCCTTCTCTTTGCAGGGGTTGGAACTGAAGCTTTCTTT.

The rearrangement uses TRBV5-1 and TRBJ2-1, with D perhaps matching TRBD1 (5 bases). CDR1 and CDR2 (germline): SGHRS, YFSETQ. This CDR3 comprises 20 residues. V was shortened by 4 bases and J by 5 bases, with 31 bases between the two germline ends. The CDR3 DNA is TGCGCCAGCAGCCCAGGGAAGGGGATCACACCCCCCTCCATTAACAATGAGCAGTTCTTC. It specifies CASSPGKGITPPSINNEQFF.

There are a few counts of this clonotype. The rearrangement uses TRBV7-9 and TRBJ1-1; D unclear. Germline CDR1 SEHNR, CDR2 FQNEAQ (reference sequence). The length of the CDR3 is 12 residues. V lost 6 bases and J 8 bases, leaving 13 bases between the germline ends. The DNA for the CDR3 is TGTGCCAGCAGGCCCGGCCGGATGGAAGCTTTCTTT. Translated: CASRPGRMEAFF.

This clonotype was observed a handful of times. For the CDR3, the DNA is TGTGCCAGCAGCTTGGCAGTCAGCTACGAGCAGTACTTC. Encoded protein: CASSLAVSYEQYF. This rearrangement joins TRBV5-6 to TRBJ2-7; no definite D call. Germline V CDR1 and CDR2: SGHDT, YYEEEE. This CDR3 comprises 13 residues. The V and J ends lost 0 bases and 3 bases respectively, with 7 bases between them.

This clonotype turned up a few times. Mismatch with germline at one junction end may stem from a read error. V usage is TRBV2 and J usage is TRBJ2-1; TRBD2 aligns across 7 bases. The germline gives CDR1 SNHLY, CDR2 FYNNEI. This CDR3 spans 15 amino acids. CDR3: CASSQAGTFYNEQFF. The CDR3 nucleotides are TGTGCCAGCAGTCAAGCGGGGACCTTCTACAATGAGCAGTTCTTC.

Only a few counts were recorded for this clonotype. As DNA, the CDR3 is TGTGCCAGCAGTGAGATAGGATTGAACACTGAAGCTTTCTTT. Amino acid sequence: CASSEIGLNTEAFF. V and J are TRBV27 and TRBJ1-1; D uncertain. The CDR3 contains 14 residues. Trimming cost V 5 bases and J 0 bases, with 10 bases left between them. Germline V gives CDR1 MNHEY, CDR2 SMNVEV (reference sequence).

The chain carries TRBV7-2 and TRBJ2-3; TRBD2 is a possible D gene (6 bases). CDR3 size: 15 residues. Trimming cost V 1 base and J 3 bases, with 11 bases left between them. Germline V lookup: CDR1 SGHTA, CDR2 FQGNSA. This CDR3 reads CASSLVAGRTDTQYF. CDR3 bases: TGTGCCAGCAGCTTAGTGGCAGGGAGGACAGATACGCAGTATTTT.

This sequence joins TRBV19 and TRBJ2-7; TRBD1 aligns across 8 bases. Germline CDR1 is LNHDA and CDR2 is SQIVND (reference sequence). The CDR3 runs to 18 residues. The V and J ends lost 8 bases and 2 bases, in that order; junction bases with no gene match: 20. In DNA form, the CDR3 reads TGTGCCAGTGGCCCAAGGACAGGGAGTTATGTCCCTCCCTACGAGCAGTACTTC. Its protein is CASGPRTGSYVPPYEQYF.

This chain joins TRBV6-2 or TRBV6-3 and TRBJ2-7, with unresolved D. This CDR3 has 11 amino acids. V was clipped by 8 bases and J by 2 bases, with 7 bases between them. Per germline, CDR1 MNHEY and CDR2 SVGEGT. In DNA form, the CDR3 reads TGTGCCAGCGCCCAGGCCTACGAGCAGTACTTC. Translation gives CASAQAYEQYF.